These T cell receptor beta chains were read from a single sample in a study of tumor and adjacent non-tumor tissue in lung cancer. TCRdb reprocessed the multiplex PCR reads with MiXCR, giving one entry per CDR3 protein. This sample has 75,000 to 95,000 distinct CDR3 sequences; under 80% occur once, and the top ten carry 21%. What was sequenced was distant non-tumor lung tissue. These receptors all come from a woman between 45 and 65 years old with non-small cell lung cancer. Each CDR3 is given with its conserved first and last residue. The order of the fields is D gene, J gene, V gene, clone size, CDR3 DNA, CDR3 protein. A D gene is named only where the DNA matches it firmly. Part of the rows lack a size; the others show once, few, many or a class for expanded clones.

. TRBJ1-2 TRBV28 . TGTGTCAGCAGGACCGGCAGGCTCGGCTACACCTTC CVSRTGRLGYTF
TRBD1 TRBJ2-2 TRBV6-5 few TGTGCCGGCAGTTACTCAGGGACAGGGGATTCCGGGGAGTTGTTTTTT CAGSYSGTGDSGELFF
. TRBJ2-1 TRBV6-1 once TGTGCCAGCAGTGGCAGTAGGGCCCCCTACAATGAGCAGTTCTTC CASSGSRAPYNEQFF
. TRBJ2-1 TRBV7-8 once TGTACCAGCAGCTTAGAATGGACTTGTTCGATCGTGCAGTTCTTC CTSSLEWTCSIVQFF
. TRBJ2-1 TRBV5-5 once TGTGCCAGCAGCCCCGGACTAGGGGGAGTTCCTTCGCAGTTCTTC CASSPGLGGVPSQFF
TRBD1 TRBJ2-6 TRBV10-1 . TGCGCCAGCAGTCCGGGACAGTCAGGTGGGACCAACGTCCTGACTTTC CASSPGQSGGTNVLTF
. TRBJ2-1 TRBV14 many TGTGCCAGCAGCCAAGCTACCTACAATGAGCAGTTCTTC CASSQATYNEQFF
. TRBJ1-3 TRBV11-2 . TGTGCTAGCAGCGCAGGCATGGACTCTGGAAATACCATATATTTT CASSAGMDSGNTIYF
. TRBJ2-2 TRBV5-4 once TGTGCCAGCTGCCAAGCCGATAGGAGAAACACCGGGGAGCTGTTTTTT CASCQADRRNTGELFF
TRBD1 TRBJ1-1 TRBV5-1 many TGCGCCAGCAGCTTAAGAGTAGGGGGCATAGGGAACACTGAAGCTTTCTTT CASSLRVGGIGNTEAFF
TRBD2 TRBJ2-2 TRBV24-1 many TGTGCCACCAGTACAGCGGGATTGAACACCGGGGAGCTGTTTTTT CATSTAGLNTGELFF
. TRBJ2-1 TRBV6-5 . TGTGCCAGCAGGGAAATAGGGAGCTCATACAAAGAGCAGTTCTTC CASREIGSSYKEQFF
. TRBJ2-1 TRBV29-1 . TGCAGTGTTGAAGGGTTCGGCGGGGTAGCCTCCTATAATGAGCAGTTCTTC CSVEGFGGVASYNEQFF
. TRBJ2-3 TRBV5-1 many TGCGCCAGCAGCTTGGAGTTCGTCACAGATACGCAGTATTTT CASSLEFVTDTQYF
. TRBJ1-1 TRBV29-1 many TGCAGCGTTGGGGGGGAGGGGCGAAACACTGAAGCTTTCTTT CSVGGEGRNTEAFF
TRBD1 TRBJ2-2 TRBV12-3/TRBV12-4 . TGTGCCACCAGTTTAGGGACAGGGACGAACACCAGGGAGCTGTTATTT CATSLGTGTNTRELLF
. TRBJ2-7 TRBV6-6 . TGTGTCAGCAGTTACTCCGGGGACTGCGAGCAGTACTTC CVSSYSGDCEQYF
. TRBJ2-1 TRBV11-2 . TGTGTAAGCAGCTTAGAGGCGGGACGGGGTATGAATGAGCAGTTCTTC CVSSLEAGRGMNEQFF
. TRBJ2-4 TRBV5-6 . TGTGCCAGCAGCCTCAACATGAGGAGTACCCGCCAAGGAGCCAGAAACATTCAGTACTTC CASSLNMRSTRQGARNIQYF
. TRBJ1-4 TRBV6-1 . TGTGCCAGCAGTGATGCAGATCTTAATGAAAAACTGTTTTTT CASSDADLNEKLFF
. TRBJ2-2 TRBV6-5 . TGTGCCAGCAGAACAAGGCTCCAGGCCGGGAAGCTGTTTTTT CASRTRLQAGKLFF
TRBD1 TRBJ2-7 TRBV6-5 . TGTGCCAGTAGTTACCTGGACAGGGGCGACGAGCAGTACTTC CASSYLDRGDEQYF
TRBD1 TRBJ2-7 TRBV7-8 many TGTGCCAGCAGCTCTGGGACAGGGGCCTACGAGCAGTACTTC CASSSGTGAYEQYF
. TRBJ2-1 TRBV29-1 few TGCAGCGTTGAAAACTGGAGCTCCTACAATGAGCAGTTGTTC CSVENWSSYNEQLF
. TRBJ2-1 TRBV29-1 few TGCAGCCTTGTCCCCCAGGGGCGCGGGTCCTACAATGAACAGTTCTTC CSLVPQGRGSYNEQFF
. TRBJ1-5 TRBV10-2 . TGCGCCAGCAGTGAGGCTCGTGTGCAGCAGCCCCAGCATTTT CASSEARVQQPQHF
TRBD2 TRBJ2-5 TRBV5-1 few TGCGCCAGCAAGGCTAGCGGGACCCGAGAGACCCCGTACTTC CASKASGTRETPYF
TRBD1 TRBJ1-2 TRBV6-1 . TGTGCCAGCAGCGGGGACAGGGCACACTATGACTACACCTTC CASSGDRAHYDYTF
. TRBJ2-1 TRBV5-1 once TGCGCCATCGAAAGGAGCAATGAGCAGTTCTTC CAIERSNEQFF
TRBD2 TRBJ2-1 TRBV29-1 . TGCAGCGTTGTCGGACTAGCGGGAGGATCGAATGAGCAGTTCTTC CSVVGLAGGSNEQFF
TRBD1 TRBJ2-7 TRBV12-3/TRBV12-4 many TGTGCCAGCAGTTTAGCGCTAAGGGGGCTGGAAAACGAGCAGTACTTC CASSLALRGLENEQYF
. TRBJ1-1 TRBV19 . TGTGCCAGTAGTCTGCCTTTGATCACTGAAGCTTTCTTT CASSLPLITEAFF
. TRBJ2-1 TRBV29-1 . TGCAGCGTTAGTCAAGTGGGAGGCCCCAATGAGCAATTCTTC CSVSQVGGPNEQFF
. TRBJ1-6 TRBV6-5 few TGTATCAGCAGTTATGGAGGAACGTCAGGGTCCCTCCACTTT CISSYGGTSGSLHF
. TRBJ2-2 TRBV11-2 . TGTGCCATCAGCCTCGAGAACACTGGGGAGCTGTTTTTT CAISLENTGELFF
. TRBJ1-4 TRBV20-1 few TGCAGTGCTAGTCACCGGGGCGAAAAACTGTTTTTT CSASHRGEKLFF
TRBD1 TRBJ2-1 TRBV6-5 few TGTGCCAGCGCAGGGGGCAACAGCTTCAATGAGCAGCTCTTC CASAGGNSFNEQLF
. TRBJ1-1 TRBV11-2 once TGTACCAGCTGCTTAGAGCCGGGGGTGAACACTGAAGCTTTCTTT CTSCLEPGVNTEAFF
. TRBJ2-5 TRBV29-1 many TGCAGCGTTGAAGATGGGTCAGCCCAAGAGACCCAGTACTTC CSVEDGSAQETQYF
. TRBJ1-2 TRBV13 . TGCGCCAGCAGGCGGTCAGGGGACTATGGCTACACCTTC CASRRSGDYGYTF